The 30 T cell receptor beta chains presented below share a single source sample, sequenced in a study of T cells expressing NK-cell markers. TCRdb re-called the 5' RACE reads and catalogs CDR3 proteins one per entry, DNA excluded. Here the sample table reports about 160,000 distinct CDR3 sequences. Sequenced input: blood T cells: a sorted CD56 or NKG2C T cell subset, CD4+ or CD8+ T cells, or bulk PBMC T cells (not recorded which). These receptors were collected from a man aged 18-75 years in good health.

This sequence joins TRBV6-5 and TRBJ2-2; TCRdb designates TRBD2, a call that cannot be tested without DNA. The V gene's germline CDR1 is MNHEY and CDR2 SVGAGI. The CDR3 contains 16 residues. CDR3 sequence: CASSSSGGTNTGELFF.

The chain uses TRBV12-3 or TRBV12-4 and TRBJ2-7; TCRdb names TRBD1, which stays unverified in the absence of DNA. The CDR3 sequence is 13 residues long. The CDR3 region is CATSGNPAYEQYF.

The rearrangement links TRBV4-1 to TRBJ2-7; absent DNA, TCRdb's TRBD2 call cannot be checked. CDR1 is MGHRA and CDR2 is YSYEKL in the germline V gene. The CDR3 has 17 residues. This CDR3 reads CASSPQGAVLYPYEQYF.

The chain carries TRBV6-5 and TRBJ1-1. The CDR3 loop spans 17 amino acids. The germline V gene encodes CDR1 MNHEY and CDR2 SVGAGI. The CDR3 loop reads CASSNRVWVVKNTEAFF.

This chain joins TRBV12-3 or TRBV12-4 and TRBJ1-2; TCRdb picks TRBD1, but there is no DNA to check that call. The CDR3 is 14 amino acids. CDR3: CASSLVGQGYGYTF.

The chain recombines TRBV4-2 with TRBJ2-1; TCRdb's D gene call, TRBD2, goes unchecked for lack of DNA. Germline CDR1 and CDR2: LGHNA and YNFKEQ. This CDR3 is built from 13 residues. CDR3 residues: CASSLGRGREQFF.

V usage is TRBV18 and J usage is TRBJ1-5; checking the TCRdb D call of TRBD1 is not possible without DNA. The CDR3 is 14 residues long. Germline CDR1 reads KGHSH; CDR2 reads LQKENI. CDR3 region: CASSQDRVKGPQHF.

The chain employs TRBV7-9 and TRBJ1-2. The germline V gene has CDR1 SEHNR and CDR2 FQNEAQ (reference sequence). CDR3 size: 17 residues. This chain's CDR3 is CASSLEGSDPANYGYTF.

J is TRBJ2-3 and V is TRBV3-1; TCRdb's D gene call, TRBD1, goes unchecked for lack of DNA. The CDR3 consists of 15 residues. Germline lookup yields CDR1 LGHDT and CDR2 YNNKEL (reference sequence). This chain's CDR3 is CASSSTPGLADTQYF.

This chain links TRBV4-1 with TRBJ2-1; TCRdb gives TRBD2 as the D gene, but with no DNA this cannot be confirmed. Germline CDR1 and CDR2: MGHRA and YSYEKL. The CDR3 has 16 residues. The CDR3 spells CASSQLWTDSYNEQFF.

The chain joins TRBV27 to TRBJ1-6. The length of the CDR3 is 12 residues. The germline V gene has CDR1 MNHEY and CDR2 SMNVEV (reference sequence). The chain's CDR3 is CASREWNSPLHF.

The CDR3 sequence: CASSLVVAGGLYNEQFF. The gene calls are TRBV5-6 and TRBJ2-1; the D gene TCRdb calls, TRBD2, cannot be checked with no DNA. The CDR3 is made up of 17 amino acids. Germline CDR1 SGHDT, CDR2 YYEEEE.

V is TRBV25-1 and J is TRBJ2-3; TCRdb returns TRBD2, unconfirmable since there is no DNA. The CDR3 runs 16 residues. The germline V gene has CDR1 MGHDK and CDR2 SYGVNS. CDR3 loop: CASDGGGLAGFDTQYF. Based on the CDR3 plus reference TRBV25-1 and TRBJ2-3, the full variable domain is EADIYQTPRYLVIGTGKKITLECSQTMGHDKMYWYQQDPGMELHLIHYSYGVNSTEKGDLSSESTVSRIRTEHFPLTLESARPSHTSQYLCASDGGGLAGFDTQYFGPGTRLTVL.

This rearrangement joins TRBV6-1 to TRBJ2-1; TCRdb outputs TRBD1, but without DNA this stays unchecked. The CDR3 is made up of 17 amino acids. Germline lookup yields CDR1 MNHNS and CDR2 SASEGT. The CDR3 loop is CASSEKPPGAPFDEQFF.

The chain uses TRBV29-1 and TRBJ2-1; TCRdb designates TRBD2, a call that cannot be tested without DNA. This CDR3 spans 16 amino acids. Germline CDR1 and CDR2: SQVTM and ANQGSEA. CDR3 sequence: CSVEVGGPVTYNEQFF.

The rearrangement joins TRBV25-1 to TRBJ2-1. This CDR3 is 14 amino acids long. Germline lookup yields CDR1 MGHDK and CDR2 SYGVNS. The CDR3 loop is CASSGIRWDNEQFF. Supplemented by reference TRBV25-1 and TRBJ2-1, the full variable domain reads EADIYQTPRYLVIGTGKKITLECSQTMGHDKMYWYQQDPGMELHLIHYSYGVNSTEKGDLSSESTVSRIRTEHFPLTLESARPSHTSQYLCASSGIRWDNEQFFGPGTRLTVL.

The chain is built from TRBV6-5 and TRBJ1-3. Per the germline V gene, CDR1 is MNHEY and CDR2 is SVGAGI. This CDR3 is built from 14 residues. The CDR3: CASSYKGAGNTIYF.

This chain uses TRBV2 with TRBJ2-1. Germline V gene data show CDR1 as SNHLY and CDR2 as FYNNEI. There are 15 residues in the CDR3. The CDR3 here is CASIPGQIRYNEQFF.

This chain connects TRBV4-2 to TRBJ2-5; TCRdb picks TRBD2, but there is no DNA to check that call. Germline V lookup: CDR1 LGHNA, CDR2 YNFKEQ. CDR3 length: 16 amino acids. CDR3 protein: CASSQGTSGDWETQYF.

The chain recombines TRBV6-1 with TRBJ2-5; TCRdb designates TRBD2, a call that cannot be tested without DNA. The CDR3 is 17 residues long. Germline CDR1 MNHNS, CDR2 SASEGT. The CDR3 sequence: CASSEAVASGYQETQYF.

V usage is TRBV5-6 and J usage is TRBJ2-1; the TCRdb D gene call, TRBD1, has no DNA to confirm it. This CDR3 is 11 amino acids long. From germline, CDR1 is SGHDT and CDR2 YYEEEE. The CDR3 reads CASSAGPDQFF.

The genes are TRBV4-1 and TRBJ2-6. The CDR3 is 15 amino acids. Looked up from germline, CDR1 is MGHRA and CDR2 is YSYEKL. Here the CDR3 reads CASRVRIGGANVLTF.

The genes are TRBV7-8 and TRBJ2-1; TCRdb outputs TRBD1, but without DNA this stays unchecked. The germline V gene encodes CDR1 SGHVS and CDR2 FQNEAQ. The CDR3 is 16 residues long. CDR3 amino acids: CASSSETGDSYNEQFF.

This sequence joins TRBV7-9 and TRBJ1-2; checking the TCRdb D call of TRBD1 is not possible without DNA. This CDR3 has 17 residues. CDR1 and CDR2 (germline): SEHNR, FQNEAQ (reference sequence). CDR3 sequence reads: CASSLLNREWGFYGYTF.

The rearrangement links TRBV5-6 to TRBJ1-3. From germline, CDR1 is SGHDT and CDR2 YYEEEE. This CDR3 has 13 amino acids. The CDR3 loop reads CASSSGGVDTIYF.

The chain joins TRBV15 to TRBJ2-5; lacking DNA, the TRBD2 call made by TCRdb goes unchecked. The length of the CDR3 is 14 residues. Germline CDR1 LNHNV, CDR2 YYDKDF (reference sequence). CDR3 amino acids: CATSRGLGQETQYF.

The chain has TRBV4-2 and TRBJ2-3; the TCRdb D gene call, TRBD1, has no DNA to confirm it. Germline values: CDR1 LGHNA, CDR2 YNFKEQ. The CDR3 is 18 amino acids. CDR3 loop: CASSQERGALAYTDTQYF.

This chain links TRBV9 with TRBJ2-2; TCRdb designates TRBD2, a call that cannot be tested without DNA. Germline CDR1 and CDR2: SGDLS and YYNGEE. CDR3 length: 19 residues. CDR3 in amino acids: CASSVGGGLAGGEAGELFF. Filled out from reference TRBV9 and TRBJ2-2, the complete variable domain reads DSGVTQTPKHLITATGQRVTLRCSPRSGDLSVYWYQQSLDQGLQFLIQYYNGEERAKGNILERFSAQQFPDLHSELNLSSLELGDSALYFCASSVGGGLAGGEAGELFFGEGSRLTVL.

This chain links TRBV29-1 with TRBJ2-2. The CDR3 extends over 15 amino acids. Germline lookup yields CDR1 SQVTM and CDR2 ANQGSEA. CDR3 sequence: CSVEWFGRGTGELFF.

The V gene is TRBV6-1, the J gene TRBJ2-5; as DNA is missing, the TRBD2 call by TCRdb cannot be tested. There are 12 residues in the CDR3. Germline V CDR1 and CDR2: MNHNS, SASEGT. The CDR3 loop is CASILAQETQYF.